The T cell receptor beta chain under discussion was sequenced for a study of T cells after yellow fever vaccination. Study-wide findings and caveats: Primary-vaccination clones mostly resurfaced post-booster (96% CD4, approximately 87% CD8).

Note on this clonotype: Antigen unknown.

One entry per CDR3 protein, called by TCRdb with MiXCR from the 5' RACE reads. Here the sample spans 250,000 to 300,000 distinct CDR3 sequences, around 4.9% being singletons. This clonotype originated in a man between 18 and 35 years old who received the YFV17D yellow fever vaccine. The sequences come from CD4+ T cells sorted from PBMCs, collected on the day of the yellow fever booster vaccination.

The CDR3 here is CASSYHRQDLAEAFF. The CDR3 region has the DNA TGTGCCAGCAGTTACCACCGACAGGACCTGGCTGAAGCTTTCTTT. V gene TRBV6-2 or TRBV6-3 combines with J gene TRBJ1-1; D might be TRBD1 (6 bases). This CDR3 has 15 residues. Trimming took off 2 bases at V and 6 bases at J, with 16 bases between the two ends. The germline gives CDR1 MNHEY, CDR2 SVGEGT.